Sequencing of this T cell receptor beta chain was carried out in a study of T cells after yellow fever vaccination. This clonotype was found many times. TCRdb re-called the 5' RACE reads through MiXCR, storing one row per CDR3 protein. There are approximately 510,000 distinct CDR3 sequences in the sample; 21% occur only once, and approximately 15% lies in the top ten. Per germline, CDR1 MNHEY and CDR2 SMNVEV (reference sequence). This CDR3 comprises 16 residues. With 4 bases removed from V and 2 bases from J, the gap between germline ends came to 14 bases. This clonotype originated in a man aged 18 to 30 who received the YFV17D yellow fever vaccine. The sequences come from PBMCs, collected less than 25 days after the first yellow fever vaccination. The chain combines TRBV27 with TRBJ2-2; either TRBD1 or TRBD2 may fit D (5 bases each). Here the CDR3 reads CASSSPGGTNTGELFF. CDR3 sequence (DNA): TGTGCCAGCAGTTCCCCTGGGGGTACAAACACCGGGGAGCTGTTTTTT.